The sequence of this TCR beta chain was determined in a study of CD8 T cells in ankylosing spondylitis. This clonotype was counted at least ten times. The CDR3 consists of 18 residues. CDR1 is SQVTM and CDR2 is ANQGSEA in the germline V gene. V dropped 0 bases and J dropped 2; count of bases not matched to a gene: 9. Quantitative 5'-RACE was performed with molecular barcodes, and it yielded the TCR beta libraries. Each CDR3 protein is one row after TCRdb ran MiXCR on the 5' RACE reads. This sample has around 150,000 distinct CDR3 sequences, with more than 9% found just once. The sequenced material came from blood, either unsorted or a sorted T cell fraction (not recorded which). The V gene is TRBV29-1, the J gene TRBJ2-1, with 11 bases aligning to TRBD2. The receptor comes from a male donor with ankylosing spondylitis or in good health (not recorded which). The DNA for the CDR3 is TGCAGCGTTGAAGATCTACTAGCGGGAGATAGACCCTACAATGAGCAGTTCTTC. Its protein product is CSVEDLLAGDRPYNEQFF.